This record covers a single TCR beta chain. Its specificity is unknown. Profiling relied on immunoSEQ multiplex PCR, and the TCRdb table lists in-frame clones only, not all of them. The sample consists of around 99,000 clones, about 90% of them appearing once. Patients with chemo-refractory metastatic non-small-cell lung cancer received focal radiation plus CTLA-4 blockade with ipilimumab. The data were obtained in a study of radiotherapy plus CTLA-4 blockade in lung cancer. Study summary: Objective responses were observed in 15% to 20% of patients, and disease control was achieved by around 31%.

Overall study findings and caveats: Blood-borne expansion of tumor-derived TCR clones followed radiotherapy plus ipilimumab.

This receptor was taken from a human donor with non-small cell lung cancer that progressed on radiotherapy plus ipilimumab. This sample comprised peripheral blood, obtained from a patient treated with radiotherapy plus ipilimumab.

CDR3 bases: TGTGCCAGCAGTGAAGAGGGAGGGGGCGATAGGTTTTTT. It encodes CASSEEGGGDRFF. J is TRBJ1-4 and V is TRBV2; 7 nucleotides agree with TRBD1. J lost 16 bases, V lost 1 base, and 9 bases had no gene match. CDR3 length: 13 residues. CDR1 and CDR2 (germline): SNHLY, FYNNEI.